What follows is one T cell receptor (beta chain) and its context. The antigen remains undetermined. The data belong to a study of T-cell reconstitution after alpha-beta-depleted transplantation in children. Notes on the study in general: Approximately two months post-transplant, alpha-beta T cells reportedly originated from several hundred expanded graft clones.

The authors prepared the TCRbeta library with unique molecular identifiers. TCRdb analysed the PCR reads with MiXCR anew, one entry per CDR3 protein. Of hundreds of thousands of distinct CDR3 sequences listed, around 17% are singletons. Germline loops: CDR1 SGHRS, CDR2 YFSETQ. This CDR3 spans 16 amino acids. V lost 0 bases to trimming and J lost 5 bases; unmatched junction nucleotides: 8. The sequence was obtained from a male patient aged 5 to 17 who had a stem cell transplant for acute lymphoblastic leukemia, so the T cells may come from the graft donor. The material was PBMCs, mostly from graft donor cells, obtained 360 days after TCRalphabeta/CD19-depleted stem cell transplant. This chain connects TRBV5-1 to TRBJ2-3, with 8 bases fitting TRBD2. For the CDR3, the DNA is TGCGCCAGCAGCTTGGGCGCCTTTCGGGGGGGAGATACGCAGTATTTT. Its protein product is CASSLGAFRGGDTQYF.